Listed here are 17 T cell receptor beta chains from one sample, sequenced in a study of shared clonotypes between healthy human individuals. Naive CD8 cells, CD45RO-negative and positively selected for CCR7, excluded terminally differentiated effector memory CD45RA+ cells. Repertoires were generated with immunoSEQ multiplex PCR, while TCRdb's copy carries only in-frame clones and drops some. The sample comprises about 2 million clones, roughly 95% of which are singletons, and 0.9% to 1.3% rests with the top ten. The material sequenced was naive CD8+ T cells sorted from blood. The receptors come from a man aged 18-30 years in good health.

The V and J genes are TRBV4-1 and TRBJ2-5, with a possible D match to TRBD2 (5 bases). The V end lost 3 bases, the J end lost 3 bases, and 14 bases lay between the germline ends. CDR3 size: 15 residues. Per germline, CDR1 MGHRA and CDR2 YSYEKL. The CDR3 DNA reads TGCGCCAGCAGCCAGACGGGAACGGGGAAAGAGACCCAGTACTTC. This encodes CASSQTGTGKETQYF.

On this clone: Within the sample, other DNA sequences also encode this same CDR3. The chain combines TRBV7-9 with TRBJ2-7, with a possible D match to TRBD2 (6 bases). Per the germline V gene, CDR1 is SEHNR and CDR2 is FQNEAQ (reference sequence). The CDR3 has 13 residues. V shed 5 bases and J shed 0 bases, with 8 bases lying between them. The chain's CDR3 is CASSAGSSYEQYF. CDR3 DNA sequence: TGTGCCAGCAGCGCCGGGAGCTCCTACGAGCAGTACTTC.

The sample holds one count of this clone. Distinct nucleotide sequences in the sample also encode this CDR3. The V and J genes are TRBV20-1 and TRBJ2-2; D remains unclear. The V end was cut by 6 bases, the J end by 2 bases, with 4 bases between. The CDR3 spans 11 residues. Germline V gives CDR1 DFQATT, CDR2 SNEGSKA (reference sequence). CDR3 amino acids: CSAGNTGELFF. In nucleotides, the CDR3 is TGCAGTGCGGGTAACACCGGGGAGCTGTTTTTT.

The chain links TRBV11-2 to TRBJ2-7; no definite D call. Germline CDR1 reads SGHAT; CDR2 reads FQNNGV. CDR3 size: 12 residues. V lost 5 bases, J lost 5 bases, and 10 bases lay in between. CDR3 residues: CASSVLSDEQYF. CDR3 DNA: TGTGCCAGCAGCGTCCTCAGCGACGAGCAGTACTTC.

The sample holds one count of this clone. The chain combines TRBV15 with TRBJ1-1; maybe TRBD1 (5 bases). Between the trimmed V and J ends, which lost 4 bases and 5 bases, there was a span of 17 bases. The CDR3 runs to 15 residues. Germline V CDR1 and CDR2: LNHNV, YYDKDF (reference sequence). CDR3 region: CATSKSGYLGTEAFF. The CDR3 DNA reads TGTGCCACCAGCAAATCAGGGTACCTGGGGACTGAAGCTTTCTTT.

This clone was picked up a small number of times. V usage is TRBV2 and J usage is TRBJ1-5; D is possibly TRBD1 (6 bases). Trimming pared 4 bases from V and 6 bases from J, leaving 16 bases between. The CDR3 runs 15 residues. The germline V gene encodes CDR1 SNHLY and CDR2 FYNNEI. CDR3 protein: CASSGPSGGTQPQHF. CDR3 nucleotide sequence: TGTGCCAGCAGTGGGCCGTCCGGGGGCACTCAGCCCCAGCATTTT. Variable domain in full (rest from reference TRBV2 and TRBJ1-5): EPEVTQTPSHQVTQMGQEVILRCVPISNHLYFYWYRQILGQKVEFLVSFYNNEISEKSEIFDDQFSVERPDGSNFTLKIRSTKLEDSAMYFCASSGPSGGTQPQHFGDGTRLSIL.

The chain combines TRBV7-9 with TRBJ2-1; 12 nucleotides line up with TRBD2. Germline V lookup: CDR1 SEHNR, CDR2 FQNEAQ (reference sequence). V lost 4 bases and J lost 0; bases outside the gene matches: 10. The CDR3 covers 19 residues. CDR3 sequence reads: CASSSLLAGGISSYNEQFF. In DNA form, the CDR3 reads TGTGCCAGCAGCTCCCTGCTAGCGGGAGGGATCAGCTCCTACAATGAGCAGTTCTTC. The whole variable domain, remainder taken from reference TRBV7-9 and TRBJ2-1, is DTGVSQNPRHKITKRGQNVTFRCDPISEHNRLYWYRQTLGQGPEFLTYFQNEAQLEKSRLLSDRFSAERPKGSFSTLEIQRTEQGDSAMYLCASSSLLAGGISSYNEQFFGPGTRLTVL.

The chain carries TRBV14 and TRBJ2-1; 7 bases are shared with TRBD1. This CDR3 contains 16 residues. Losses at the gene ends were 6 bases for V and 4 bases for J; bases not matched to a gene: 12. CDR1 is SGHDN, CDR2 FVKESK, per germline. CDR3 coding DNA: TGTGCCAGCAGTTTGGGACAGCTAGAACTTTACAATGAGCAGTTCTTC. Protein sequence: CASSLGQLELYNEQFF.

The rearrangement links TRBV6-1 to TRBJ1-5, with D unclear. V was trimmed by 1 base and J by 3 bases, leaving 10 bases between them. The CDR3 has 15 residues. Per germline, CDR1 MNHNS and CDR2 SASEGT. CDR3 region: CASSEGAFNNQPQHF. CDR3 sequence (DNA): TGTGCCAGCAGTGAAGGGGCGTTCAACAATCAGCCCCAGCATTTT.

J is TRBJ2-7 and V is TRBV27; D remains ambiguous. Germline V gene lookup returns CDR1 MNHEY and CDR2 SMNVEV (reference sequence). With 2 bases removed from V and 3 bases from J, the gap between germline ends came to 11 bases. This CDR3 contains 14 residues. DNA of the CDR3: TGTGCCAGCAGTTTAATAGGGCAGAGCTACGAGCAGTACTTC. Its protein is CASSLIGQSYEQYF.

The J gene is TRBJ1-1, the V gene TRBV4-1, with a possible D match to TRBD1 (6 bases). Germline V gene data show CDR1 as MGHRA and CDR2 as YSYEKL. V shed 9 bases and J shed 2 bases, with 13 bases lying between them. CDR3 length: 13 amino acids. The CDR3 DNA follows: TGCGCCAGTGGGACACGGACTAACACTGAAGCTTTCTTT. Translated, it gives CASGTRTNTEAFF.

The chain is built from TRBV4-1 and TRBJ2-3; 8 bases map to TRBD2. Unmatched junction bases numbered 3, after V lost 1 base and J lost 0 bases. This CDR3 has 16 residues. Germline CDR1 reads MGHRA; CDR2 reads YSYEKL. CDR3 sequence reads: CASSQAVAGSTDTQYF. The CDR3 DNA reads as TGCGCCAGCAGCCAAGCCGTAGCGGGGAGCACAGATACGCAGTATTTT.

The chain carries TRBV30 and TRBJ1-1; D ambiguous. Trimming removed 5 bases at V and 1 base at J, with 8 bases between. In germline, CDR1 is GTSNPN, CDR2 SVGIG (reference sequence). There are 12 residues in the CDR3. The CDR3 nucleotides are TGTGCCTGGGCCACAGAGAACACTGAAGCTTTCTTT. Amino acids: CAWATENTEAFF.

The rearrangement links TRBV7-9 to TRBJ2-5; the D call may be TRBD1 or TRBD2 (6 bases each). V was trimmed by 8 bases and J by 4 bases, leaving 11 bases between them. The CDR3 is 12 residues long. CDR1 is SEHNR and CDR2 is FQNEAQ in the germline V gene (reference sequence). This chain's CDR3 is CASEGGLETQYF. The CDR3 bases are TGTGCCAGCGAAGGGGGGCTAGAGACCCAGTACTTC.

About this clone itself: Other DNA sequences in this specimen translate into the identical CDR3. The genes are TRBV13 and TRBJ2-7; D is undetermined. Looked up from germline, CDR1 is PRHDT and CDR2 is FYEKMQ (reference sequence). This CDR3 has 13 amino acids. V lost 6 bases, J lost 1 base, and 10 bases lay in between. The CDR3 loop reads CASSLPDSYEQYF. Written as DNA, the CDR3 is TGTGCCAGCAGTCTCCCAGATTCCTACGAGCAGTACTTC.

The J gene is TRBJ2-7, the V gene TRBV7-8; possibly TRBD2 for D (6 bases). Germline values: CDR1 SGHVS, CDR2 FQNEAQ. The CDR3 has 14 residues. Trimming removed 6 bases at V and 0 bases at J, with 12 bases between. In DNA, the CDR3 is TGTGCCAGCAGGGCGGGACTCCACTCCTACGAGCAGTACTTC. Protein: CASRAGLHSYEQYF.

With respect to this clone: This sample also contains other DNA sequences that code for the same CDR3. The CDR3 reads CASSLQGAGETQYF. CDR3 coding DNA: TGTGCCAGCAGTCTACAGGGGGCCGGAGAGACCCAGTACTTC. The V call is TRBV28, the J call TRBJ2-5; 9 nucleotides agree with TRBD1. Trimming took 5 bases from V and 4 from J; bases not matched to a gene: 5. CDR3 length: 14 amino acids. Germline V gives CDR1 MDHEN, CDR2 SYDVKM. The entire variable domain, with the rest obtained from reference TRBV28 and TRBJ2-5, is as follows: DVKVTQSSRYLVKRTGEKVFLECVQDMDHENMFWYRQDPGLGLRLIYFSYDVKMKEKGDIPEGYSVSREKKERFSLILESASTNQTSMYLCASSLQGAGETQYFGPGTRLLVL.